Listed below are T cell receptor beta chains from one sample, sequenced in a study of lymphopenia after photon versus proton radiotherapy. TCRdb's copy holds only in-frame clones and misses some; the assay was immunoSEQ multiplex PCR. The sample contains around 18,000 clones, 84% of which appear only once. Material: peripheral blood, obtained from a patient treated with proton-based radiotherapy. The receptors were gathered from a man aged 70-80 years with pancreatic cancer. The CDR3 runs from the conserved cysteine through the conserved F or W. The D gene is left open where the match is weak. Not all rows give a size; the values are once, few, many and, for expanded clones, a class.

V: TRBV5-4
J: TRBJ2-5
size: few
D: NA
DNA: TGTGCCAGCAATATCCGCCCCCTGGGGCAGGGGTCGGTCCAAGAGACCCAGTACTTC
CDR3: CASNIRPLGQGSVQETQYF

V: TRBV23-1
J: TRBJ2-1
size: NA
D: NA
DNA: TGCGCCAGCAGACCCAAATCGACAGCCTGGAGCTCCTACAATGAGCAGTTCTTC
CDR3: CASRPKSTAWSSYNEQFF

V: TRBV7-2
J: TRBJ1-2
size: NA
D: TRBD1
DNA: TGTGCCAGCAGCGTAGCGTGGGACAGCCCTAACTATGGCTACACCTTC
CDR3: CASSVAWDSPNYGYTF

V: TRBV7-9
J: TRBJ2-1
size: NA
D: NA
DNA: TGTGCCAGCAGCTTAGGGGCTAGTATTCTCTTTGTGACCTACAATGAGCAGTTCTTC
CDR3: CASSLGASILFVTYNEQFF

V: TRBV27
J: TRBJ1-6
size: once
D: TRBD1
DNA: TGTGCCAGCAGAACATCTATCGGGACAGATAATTCACCCCTCCACTTT
CDR3: CASRTSIGTDNSPLHF

V: TRBV6-5
J: TRBJ1-1
size: NA
D: NA
DNA: TGTGCCAGCAGTTGGGTGCTCGGGGGGCCGGGTGCTGAAGCTTTCTTT
CDR3: CASSWVLGGPGAEAFF

V: TRBV4-1
J: TRBJ1-5
size: NA
D: NA
DNA: TGCGCCAGCAGCCAAGATACGAGCCCAAAGGAGCCCCAGCATTTT
CDR3: CASSQDTSPKEPQHF

V: TRBV18
J: TRBJ2-3
size: NA
D: TRBD2
DNA: TGTGCCAGCTCACCACCGCCAGCGGGAGGGCCACCCCCCTATACGCAGTATTTT
CDR3: CASSPPPAGGPPPYTQYF

V: TRBV19
J: TRBJ1-3
size: once
D: NA
DNA: TGTGCCAGTAGTGTCCAGACGGAAACTGGAAACACCATATATTTT
CDR3: CASSVQTETGNTIYF

V: TRBV5-4
J: TRBJ1-2
size: NA
D: TRBD1
DNA: TGTGCCAGCAGCCATCGGGACAGGGGCTCCCCTGGCTACACCTTC
CDR3: CASSHRDRGSPGYTF

V: TRBV9
J: TRBJ2-7
size: NA
D: NA
DNA: TGTGCCAGCAGCGGGGGAGGAGGGCTAGCGACTCCCTACGAGCAGTACTTC
CDR3: CASSGGGGLATPYEQYF

V: TRBV6-1
J: TRBJ1-1
size: NA
D: NA
DNA: TGTGCCAGCAGAATAGGAGGAACGATCGCTGAAGCTTTCTTT
CDR3: CASRIGGTIAEAFF

V: TRBV5-1
J: TRBJ1-1
size: once
D: NA
DNA: TGCGCCAGCAGCTTGACTGCGAACACTGAAGCTTTCTTT
CDR3: CASSLTANTEAFF

V: TRBV6-5
J: TRBJ2-1
size: NA
D: TRBD1
DNA: TGTGCCAGCAGTTATCCCGGGACAGAAAACAATGAGCAGTTCTTC
CDR3: CASSYPGTENNEQFF

V: TRBV6-5
J: TRBJ2-1
size: NA
D: NA
DNA: TGTGCCAGCAGTCCGGGACTTAACTACAATGAGCAGTTCTTC
CDR3: CASSPGLNYNEQFF

V: TRBV5-8
J: TRBJ2-3
size: NA
D: NA
DNA: TGTGCCAGCAGCACGACGCCGGGCACAGATACGCAGTATTTT
CDR3: CASSTTPGTDTQYF

V: TRBV28
J: TRBJ2-7
size: NA
D: TRBD2
DNA: TGTGCCAGCCTTCTTAGCGGGGGGGCGTTCTACGAGCAGTACTTC
CDR3: CASLLSGGAFYEQYF

V: TRBV5-1
J: TRBJ1-1
size: NA
D: NA
DNA: TGCGCCAGCAGCCGGCCCGGGACTGAAGCTTTCTTT
CDR3: CASSRPGTEAFF

V: TRBV19
J: TRBJ1-2
size: NA
D: NA
DNA: TGTGCCAGTAGTTCCACAGGGCTTGGCTACACCTTC
CDR3: CASSSTGLGYTF

V: TRBV5-4
J: TRBJ1-2
size: NA
D: NA
DNA: TGTGCCAGCAGCTTGTTAACAGGGAGGAGTGGCTACACCTTC
CDR3: CASSLLTGRSGYTF

V: TRBV29-1
J: TRBJ1-2
size: few
D: NA
DNA: TGCAGCGTTGAGGGCAGTCCATATGGCTACACCTTC
CDR3: CSVEGSPYGYTF

V: TRBV30
J: TRBJ2-3
size: NA
D: NA
DNA: TGTGCCTGGAGTAGCGGAAGAACGGGACTTCATAGCACAGATACGCAGTATTTT
CDR3: CAWSSGRTGLHSTDTQYF

V: TRBV6-5
J: TRBJ1-1
size: once
D: NA
DNA: TGTGCCAGCAGTCAGACAGGGAACACTGAAGCTTTCTTT
CDR3: CASSQTGNTEAFF

V: TRBV5-4
J: TRBJ2-1
size: NA
D: TRBD1
DNA: TGTGCCAGCAGCTTCCGGGACAGGGGTCCCCGTGAGCAGTTCTTC
CDR3: CASSFRDRGPREQFF

V: TRBV5-4
J: TRBJ2-1
size: NA
D: NA
DNA: TGTGCCAGCAGCACCGAGACACGGACAGATGAGCAGTTCTTC
CDR3: CASSTETRTDEQFF

V: TRBV5-1
J: TRBJ1-1
size: NA
D: NA
DNA: TGCGCCAGCAGCTTGTACAGGGAAAAATCTGAAGCTTTCTTT
CDR3: CASSLYREKSEAFF

V: TRBV19
J: TRBJ1-5
size: NA
D: TRBD1
DNA: TGTGCCAGTAGTATCGGGACAGGGGGCTTCGGTAGCAATCAGCCCCAGCATTTT
CDR3: CASSIGTGGFGSNQPQHF

V: TRBV7-2
J: TRBJ1-5
size: few
D: TRBD1
DNA: TGTGCCAGCAGCAGGGGGCGCGGCAATCAGCCCCAGCATTTT
CDR3: CASSRGRGNQPQHF

V: TRBV4-2
J: TRBJ2-3
size: NA
D: TRBD1
DNA: TGTGCCAGCAGCCAGTCGGACAGGGCCAACTCGCAGTATTTT
CDR3: CASSQSDRANSQYF

V: TRBV7-2
J: TRBJ1-5
size: NA
D: NA
DNA: TGTGCCAGCAGCTTTGGAGAGAATCAGCCCCAGCATTTT
CDR3: CASSFGENQPQHF

V: TRBV5-1
J: TRBJ2-2
size: once
D: NA
DNA: TGCGCCAGCAGCTTGGACAGGGTGGACCGGGAGCTGTTTTTT
CDR3: CASSLDRVDRELFF

V: TRBV5-1
J: TRBJ1-3
size: NA
D: NA
DNA: TGCGCCAGCAGCTTGGGGGATCGGGGTCCGTCCGGAAACACCATATATTTT
CDR3: CASSLGDRGPSGNTIYF

V: TRBV6-1
J: TRBJ2-6
size: NA
D: NA
DNA: TGTGCCAGCAGCGGGGGAAAGACTGGGGCCAACGTCCTGACTTTC
CDR3: CASSGGKTGANVLTF

V: TRBV7-9
J: TRBJ2-3
size: NA
D: TRBD1
DNA: TGTGCCAGCAGCTTAGCCCCAGGACAGGGGACAGATACGCAGTATTTT
CDR3: CASSLAPGQGTDTQYF

V: TRBV11-2
J: TRBJ2-2
size: few
D: NA
DNA: TGTGCCAGCAAGCGAGTCGGAAGAACGGCCGGGGAGCTGTTTTTT
CDR3: CASKRVGRTAGELFF

V: TRBV6-9
J: TRBJ1-2
size: NA
D: NA
DNA: TGTGCCAGCAGTTATCGGATCGGGGGCTCGTATGGCTACACCTTC
CDR3: CASSYRIGGSYGYTF

V: TRBV11-2
J: TRBJ2-1
size: NA
D: NA
DNA: TGTGCCAGCAGCTTACAGAGGAACAATGAGCAGTTCTTC
CDR3: CASSLQRNNEQFF

V: TRBV11-3
J: TRBJ2-2
size: NA
D: TRBD2
DNA: TGTGCCAGCAGCTTACGAATGGGACTAGCGGCGAACACCGGGGAGCTGTTTTTT
CDR3: CASSLRMGLAANTGELFF

V: TRBV30
J: TRBJ2-7
size: NA
D: TRBD2
DNA: TGTGCCTGGGGGCCGGGGGGGCTCCGAGGGTACGAGCAGTACTTC
CDR3: CAWGPGGLRGYEQYF

V: TRBV11-2
J: TRBJ1-5
size: NA
D: NA
DNA: TGTGCCAGCAGCTTATTTTCCGATCAGCCCCAGCATTTT
CDR3: CASSLFSDQPQHF

V: TRBV5-1
J: TRBJ1-5
size: NA
D: NA
DNA: TGCGCCAGCAGCTTGTTCCCAGGGAGCAATCAGCCCCAGCATTTT
CDR3: CASSLFPGSNQPQHF

V: TRBV7-9
J: TRBJ1-1
size: NA
D: NA
DNA: TGTGCCAGCAGCTTAGTCGGGGAAGAAGCTTTCTTT
CDR3: CASSLVGEEAFF

V: TRBV5-1
J: TRBJ1-4
size: NA
D: TRBD1
DNA: TGCGCCAGCAGCCGGGACAGGGGATTTGAAAAACTGTTTTTT
CDR3: CASSRDRGFEKLFF

V: TRBV6-1
J: TRBJ1-1
size: medium-sized
D: NA
DNA: TGTGCCAGCAGTGAACAGGGACACACTGAAGCTTTCTTT
CDR3: CASSEQGHTEAFF

V: TRBV7-8
J: TRBJ2-2
size: NA
D: NA
DNA: TGTGCCAGCAGCTTTGTTCAGGGAAACACCGGGGAGCTGTTTTTT
CDR3: CASSFVQGNTGELFF

V: TRBV27
J: TRBJ2-5
size: NA
D: NA
DNA: TGTGCCAGCAGTACTACGAGACAAGAGACCCAGTACTTC
CDR3: CASSTTRQETQYF